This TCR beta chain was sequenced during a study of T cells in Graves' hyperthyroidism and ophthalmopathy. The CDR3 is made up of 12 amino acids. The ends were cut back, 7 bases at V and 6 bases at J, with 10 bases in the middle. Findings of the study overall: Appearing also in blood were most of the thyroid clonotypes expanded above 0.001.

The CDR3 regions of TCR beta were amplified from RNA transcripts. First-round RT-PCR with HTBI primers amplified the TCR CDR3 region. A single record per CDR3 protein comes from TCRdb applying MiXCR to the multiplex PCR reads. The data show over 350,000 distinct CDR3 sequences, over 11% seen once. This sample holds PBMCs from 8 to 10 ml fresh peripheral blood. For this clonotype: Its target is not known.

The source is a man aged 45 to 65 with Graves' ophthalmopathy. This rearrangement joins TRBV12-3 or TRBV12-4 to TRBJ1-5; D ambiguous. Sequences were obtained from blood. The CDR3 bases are TGTGCCAGCAACCTCGGTGTTCAGCCCCAGCATTTT. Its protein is CASNLGVQPQHF.